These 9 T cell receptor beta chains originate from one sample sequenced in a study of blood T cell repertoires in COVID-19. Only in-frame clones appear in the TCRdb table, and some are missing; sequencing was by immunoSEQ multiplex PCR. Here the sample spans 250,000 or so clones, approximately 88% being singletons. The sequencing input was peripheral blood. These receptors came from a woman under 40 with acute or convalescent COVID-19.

CDR3 in DNA: TGTGCCAGCGCTCTGGGGGGGAACACTGAAGCTTTCTTT. Translating gives CASALGGNTEAFF. The chain couples TRBV6-5 to TRBJ1-1; D might be TRBD1 (5 bases). V was pared by 8 bases and J by 1 base, with 11 bases between. The CDR3 runs to 13 residues. CDR1 is MNHEY, CDR2 SVGAGI, per germline.

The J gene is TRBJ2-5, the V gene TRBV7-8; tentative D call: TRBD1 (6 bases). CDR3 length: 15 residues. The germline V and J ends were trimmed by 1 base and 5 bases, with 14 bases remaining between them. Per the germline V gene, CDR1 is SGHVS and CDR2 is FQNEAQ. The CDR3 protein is CASSLGGRGLETQYF. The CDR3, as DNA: TGTGCCAGCAGCTTAGGGGGCAGGGGTTTGGAGACCCAGTACTTC.

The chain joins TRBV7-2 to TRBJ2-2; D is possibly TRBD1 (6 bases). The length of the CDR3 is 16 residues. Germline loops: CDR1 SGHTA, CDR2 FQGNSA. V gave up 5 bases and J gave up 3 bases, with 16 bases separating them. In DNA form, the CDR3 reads TGTGCCAGCAGCGTCCCCAGGGGCGGCGACACCGGGGAGCTGTTTTTT. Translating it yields CASSVPRGGDTGELFF.

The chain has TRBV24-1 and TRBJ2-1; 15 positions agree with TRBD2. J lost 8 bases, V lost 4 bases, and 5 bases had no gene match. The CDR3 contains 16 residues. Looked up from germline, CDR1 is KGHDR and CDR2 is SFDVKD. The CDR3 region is CATSDQGTSGRYEQFF. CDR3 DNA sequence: TGTGCCACCAGTGACCAAGGGACTAGCGGGAGGTATGAGCAGTTCTTC.

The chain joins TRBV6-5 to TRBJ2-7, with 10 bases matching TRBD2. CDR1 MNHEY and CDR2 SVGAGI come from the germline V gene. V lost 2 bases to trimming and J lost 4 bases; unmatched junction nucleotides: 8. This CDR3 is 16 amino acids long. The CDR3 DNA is TGTGCCAGCAGTTACACACTGGGACTAGCGAAATACGAGCAGTACTTC. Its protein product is CASSYTLGLAKYEQYF.

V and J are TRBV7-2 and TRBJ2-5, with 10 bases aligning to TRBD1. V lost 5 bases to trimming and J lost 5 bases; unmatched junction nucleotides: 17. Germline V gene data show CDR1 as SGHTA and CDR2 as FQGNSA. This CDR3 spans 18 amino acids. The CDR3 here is CASSQSDRGGAGFETQYF. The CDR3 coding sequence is TGTGCCAGCAGCCAATCGGACAGGGGGGGCGCGGGCTTCGAGACCCAGTACTTC.

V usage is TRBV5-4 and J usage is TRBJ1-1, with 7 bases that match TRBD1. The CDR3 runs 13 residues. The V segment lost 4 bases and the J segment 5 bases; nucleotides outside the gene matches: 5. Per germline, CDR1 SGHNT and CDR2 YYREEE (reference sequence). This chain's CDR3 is CASSMGTVTEAFF. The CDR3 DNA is TGTGCCAGCAGCATGGGGACAGTAACTGAAGCTTTCTTT.

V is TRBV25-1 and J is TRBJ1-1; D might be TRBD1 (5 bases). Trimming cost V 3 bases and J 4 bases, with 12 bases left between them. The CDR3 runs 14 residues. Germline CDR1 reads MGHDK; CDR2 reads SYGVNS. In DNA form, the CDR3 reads TGTGCCAGCAGTGAGATAGACAGTTCCACTGAAGCTTTCTTT. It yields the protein CASSEIDSSTEAFF.

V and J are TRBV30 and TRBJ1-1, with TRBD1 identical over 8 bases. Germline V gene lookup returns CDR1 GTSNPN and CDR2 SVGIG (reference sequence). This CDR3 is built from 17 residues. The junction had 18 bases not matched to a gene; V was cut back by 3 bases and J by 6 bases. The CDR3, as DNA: TGTGCCTGGAGCATGGGAGGGGCAGGGGGCTCGAGGGCTGAAGCTTTCTTT. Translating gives CAWSMGGAGGSRAEAFF.